This is a list of T cell receptor beta chains from one sample in a study of OX40 agonist ivuxolimab in advanced cancers. Data came from immunoSEQ multiplex PCR; TCRdb stores just in-frame clones and leaves some out. The sample lists about 68,000 clones, 83% occurring once. Sequencing was performed on CD4+ or CD8+ T cells sorted from blood, taken in a trial of the OX40 agonist ivuxolimab. The receptor set was obtained from an adult with an advanced solid tumor such as melanoma, head and neck, liver or kidney cancer. The CDR3 runs from the conserved cysteine through the conserved F or W. Fields, in order: D gene, J gene, V gene, clone size, CDR3 protein, CDR3 DNA. The D gene is left open where the match is weak. Size is omitted from some rows. Given values are once, few, many or a class for expanded clones.

d_call: -; j_call: TRBJ1-2; v_call: TRBV19; clone_size: few; cdr3_aa: CASTALSGTYGYTF; cdr3_nt: TGTGCCAGTACCGCACTCTCAGGGACCTATGGCTACACCTTC
d_call: -; j_call: TRBJ1-1; v_call: TRBV7-2; clone_size: medium-sized; cdr3_aa: CASSLPGSAEAFF; cdr3_nt: TGTGCCAGCAGCTTACCCGGCAGTGCTGAAGCTTTCTTT
d_call: TRBD1; j_call: TRBJ1-2; v_call: TRBV28; clone_size: -; cdr3_aa: CASSPTGTGVFFYGYTF; cdr3_nt: TGTGCCAGCAGCCCGACCGGGACAGGAGTCTTCTTCTATGGCTACACCTTC
d_call: -; j_call: TRBJ1-1; v_call: TRBV5-1; clone_size: -; cdr3_aa: CASSLPGTNTEAFF; cdr3_nt: TGCGCCAGCAGCTTACCAGGGACGAACACTGAAGCTTTCTTT
d_call: -; j_call: TRBJ1-2; v_call: TRBV28; clone_size: -; cdr3_aa: CASSPSGFNYGYTF; cdr3_nt: TGTGCCAGCAGCCCCTCGGGGTTCAACTATGGCTACACCTTC
d_call: -; j_call: TRBJ2-5; v_call: TRBV5-1; clone_size: -; cdr3_aa: CASRRTTSTQETQYF; cdr3_nt: TGCGCCAGCAGACGGACAACGTCCACCCAAGAGACCCAGTACTTC
d_call: -; j_call: TRBJ2-5; v_call: TRBV6-4; clone_size: -; cdr3_aa: CASSDPGDFQETQYF; cdr3_nt: TGTGCCAGCAGTGACCCTGGGGACTTTCAAGAGACCCAGTACTTC
d_call: -; j_call: TRBJ2-5; v_call: TRBV27; clone_size: -; cdr3_aa: CASSFRWLGQETQYF; cdr3_nt: TGTGCCAGCAGTTTCCGCTGGTTGGGGCAAGAGACCCAGTACTTC
d_call: TRBD1; j_call: TRBJ1-3; v_call: TRBV5-1; clone_size: -; cdr3_aa: CASSLEGGVSGNTIYF; cdr3_nt: TGCGCCAGCAGCTTGGAAGGGGGCGTCTCTGGAAACACCATATATTTT
d_call: -; j_call: TRBJ2-2; v_call: TRBV5-1; clone_size: -; cdr3_aa: CASSPTGASFTGELFF; cdr3_nt: TGCGCCAGCAGCCCGACAGGAGCTAGCTTCACCGGGGAGCTGTTTTTT
d_call: TRBD1; j_call: TRBJ1-2; v_call: TRBV7-9; clone_size: -; cdr3_aa: CASSPLGQGLSNYGYTF; cdr3_nt: TGTGCCAGCAGCCCGCTCGGACAGGGGCTATCTAACTATGGCTACACCTTC
d_call: -; j_call: TRBJ2-7; v_call: TRBV10-3; clone_size: -; cdr3_aa: CAISEEGIGEQYF; cdr3_nt: TGTGCCATCAGTGAAGAGGGAATCGGCGAGCAGTACTTC
d_call: TRBD1; j_call: TRBJ1-1; v_call: TRBV6-1; clone_size: -; cdr3_aa: CASSRQGILAEAFF; cdr3_nt: TGTGCCAGCAGTAGACAGGGAATTCTTGCTGAAGCTTTCTTT
d_call: -; j_call: TRBJ2-3; v_call: TRBV2; clone_size: -; cdr3_aa: CASKGPSTDTQYF; cdr3_nt: TGTGCCAGCAAGGGCCCTAGCACAGATACGCAGTATTTT
d_call: -; j_call: TRBJ1-3; v_call: TRBV19; clone_size: -; cdr3_aa: CASSPSDGRNTIYF; cdr3_nt: TGTGCCAGTAGTCCCTCGGACGGGCGAAACACCATATATTTT
d_call: -; j_call: TRBJ2-1; v_call: TRBV6-1; clone_size: -; cdr3_aa: CASTSDGLSYNEQFF; cdr3_nt: TGTGCCAGCACCTCGGACGGCCTCTCCTACAATGAGCAGTTCTTC
d_call: -; j_call: TRBJ2-2; v_call: TRBV2; clone_size: -; cdr3_aa: CATAPGFWLTGELFF; cdr3_nt: TGTGCCACAGCCCCGGGATTTTGGCTGACCGGGGAGCTGTTTTTT
d_call: TRBD2; j_call: TRBJ2-1; v_call: TRBV2; clone_size: -; cdr3_aa: CASTGTTSGGSNEQFF; cdr3_nt: TGTGCCAGCACCGGAACGACTAGCGGGGGTTCAAATGAGCAGTTCTTC
d_call: TRBD1; j_call: TRBJ1-5; v_call: TRBV7-9; clone_size: -; cdr3_aa: CASSLSGGSNQPQHF; cdr3_nt: TGTGCCAGCAGCTTATCAGGGGGGAGCAATCAGCCCCAGCATTTT
d_call: TRBD1; j_call: TRBJ2-7; v_call: TRBV19; clone_size: -; cdr3_aa: CASSTDRGSVGEQYF; cdr3_nt: TGTGCCAGTAGTACCGACAGGGGCTCCGTGGGCGAGCAGTACTTC
d_call: TRBD1; j_call: TRBJ1-1; v_call: TRBV6-6; clone_size: medium-sized; cdr3_aa: CASRARGLDTEAFF; cdr3_nt: TGTGCCAGCAGGGCCAGGGGGCTAGACACTGAAGCTTTCTTT
d_call: TRBD2; j_call: TRBJ2-5; v_call: TRBV5-1; clone_size: -; cdr3_aa: CASSMGLEGETQYF; cdr3_nt: TGCGCCAGCAGCATGGGACTAGAGGGTGAGACCCAGTACTTC
d_call: -; j_call: TRBJ2-1; v_call: TRBV5-1; clone_size: -; cdr3_aa: CASSLYNRELGNEQFF; cdr3_nt: TGCGCCAGCAGCCTATACAACAGGGAATTAGGCAATGAGCAGTTCTTC
d_call: -; j_call: TRBJ1-1; v_call: TRBV28; clone_size: -; cdr3_aa: CASLSQVTEAFF; cdr3_nt: TGTGCCAGCCTGTCTCAGGTTACTGAAGCTTTCTTT
d_call: -; j_call: TRBJ2-6; v_call: TRBV5-1; clone_size: -; cdr3_aa: CASSLAGGSGANVLTF; cdr3_nt: TGCGCCAGCAGCTTGGCAGGGGGGTCTGGGGCCAACGTCCTGACTTTC
d_call: -; j_call: TRBJ2-5; v_call: TRBV10-3; clone_size: -; cdr3_aa: CAISEQHQETQYF; cdr3_nt: TGTGCCATCAGTGAACAGCACCAAGAGACCCAGTACTTC
d_call: -; j_call: TRBJ2-7; v_call: TRBV5-1; clone_size: -; cdr3_aa: CASSHVGGRSYEQYF; cdr3_nt: TGCGCCAGCAGCCACGTGGGGGGCCGCTCCTACGAGCAGTACTTC
d_call: -; j_call: TRBJ1-5; v_call: TRBV7-6; clone_size: many; cdr3_aa: CASSSYGVNQPQHF; cdr3_nt: TGTGCCAGCAGCTCCTACGGGGTGAATCAGCCCCAGCATTTT
d_call: TRBD1; j_call: TRBJ2-1; v_call: TRBV5-1; clone_size: -; cdr3_aa: CASSPRQGAFQFF; cdr3_nt: TGCGCCAGCAGCCCACGACAGGGGGCTTTTCAGTTCTTC
d_call: TRBD1; j_call: TRBJ1-5; v_call: TRBV9; clone_size: -; cdr3_aa: CASSARQGLGPQHF; cdr3_nt: TGTGCCAGCAGCGCCAGACAGGGTTTAGGGCCCCAGCATTTT
d_call: TRBD2; j_call: TRBJ2-3; v_call: TRBV10-1; clone_size: -; cdr3_aa: CASSDVASGGATDTQYF; cdr3_nt: TGCGCCAGCAGTGACGTGGCTAGCGGGGGGGCCACAGATACGCAGTATTTT
d_call: -; j_call: TRBJ1-3; v_call: TRBV5-1; clone_size: once; cdr3_aa: CASSLAVGTDGNTIYF; cdr3_nt: TGCGCCAGCAGCTTGGCCGTGGGCACAGATGGAAACACCATATATTTT
d_call: -; j_call: TRBJ1-5; v_call: TRBV6-5; clone_size: -; cdr3_aa: CATNEDHSNQPQHF; cdr3_nt: TGTGCCACCAACGAGGACCATAGCAATCAGCCCCAGCATTTT
d_call: TRBD1; j_call: TRBJ1-3; v_call: TRBV5-1; clone_size: -; cdr3_aa: CASSSSGTGGTGNTIYF; cdr3_nt: TGCGCCAGCAGTTCCTCCGGGACAGGGGGCACTGGAAACACCATATATTTT
d_call: -; j_call: TRBJ1-1; v_call: TRBV29-1; clone_size: once; cdr3_aa: CSVEIATTVEAFF; cdr3_nt: TGCAGCGTTGAAATTGCCACCACCGTGGAAGCTTTCTTT